This T cell receptor beta chain originates from a study of shared clonotypes between healthy human individuals. In the authors' workflow: Owing to the provision of junction-only sequences devoid of quality scores by immunoSEQ, filtering differed. Data came from immunoSEQ multiplex PCR; TCRdb stores just in-frame clones and leaves some out. Clone size and V and J calls were adopted from that table, with D and trimming inferred from the DNA. The sample yields more than 2 million clones, almost 96% seen once. The CDR3 has 15 residues. Germline assignment: CDR1 SGHAT and CDR2 FQNNGV. Trimming left V 5 bases short and J 0 bases short, with 10 bases between.

Sequences were obtained from naive CD4+ T cells sorted from blood. As for subset: CD45RA+ positively selected. The chain combines TRBV11-2 with TRBJ2-2, with unresolved D. This receptor was obtained from a man aged 18 to 30 in good health. The CDR3 DNA is TGTGCCAGCAGCCCCCTAGAAGCGAACACCGGGGAGCTGTTTTTT. This encodes CASSPLEANTGELFF.